These 14 T cell receptor beta chains originate from one sample sequenced in a study of blood T cell repertoires in COVID-19. Profiling relied on immunoSEQ multiplex PCR, and the TCRdb table lists in-frame clones only, not all of them. This table holds 300,000 to 400,000 clones, 90% to 95% found once. Sequenced sample: PBMCs or T cells enriched from blood (not recorded which). These receptors came from a woman under 40 who had been exposed to COVID-19.

This clone has just one count. The chain carries TRBV27 and TRBJ2-7; possible D gene TRBD2, 7 bases. The germline V and J ends were trimmed by 0 bases and 6 bases, with 18 bases remaining between them. Germline CDR1 is MNHEY and CDR2 is SMNVEV (reference sequence). The CDR3 covers 16 residues. The CDR3 nucleotides read TGTGCCAGCAGTTTATCGATCCGGGGGGCGTTGGGCGAGCAGTACTTC. It yields the protein CASSLSIRGALGEQYF.

This clone appeared a single time. V gene TRBV12-2 combines with J gene TRBJ2-7; TRBD2 was called by the table and not checked on the DNA. TRBV12-2 is noted as a pseudogene. This CDR3 contains 17 residues. This chain's CDR3 is CASRRRRGGGSSYEQYF. CDR3 in DNA: TGTGCAAGCCGGCGCCGTCGGGGAGGCGGGAGCTCCTACGAGCAGTACTTC.

V gene TRBV5-1 combines with J gene TRBJ2-3; 7 positions match TRBD1. V trimming: 0 bases; J trimming: 1 base; junction bases outside the gene matches: 2. The length of the CDR3 is 15 residues. Germline assignment: CDR1 SGHRS and CDR2 YFSETQ. The CDR3 coding sequence is TGCGCCAGCAGCTTGGGGGACAGAGGCACAGATACGCAGTATTTT. Its translation: CASSLGDRGTDTQYF.

The chain recombines TRBV12-3 or TRBV12-4 with TRBJ1-5; no firm D call. The CDR3 runs to 13 residues. V lost 2 bases, J lost 2 bases, and 4 bases lay in between. CDR3 in amino acids: CASSLLGNQPQHF. The CDR3 nucleotides read TGTGCCAGCAGTTTATTAGGCAATCAGCCCCAGCATTTT.

V gene TRBV13 combines with J gene TRBJ1-2; the D is unclear. V lost 0 bases, J lost 2 bases, and 10 bases lay in between. The CDR3 has 15 amino acids. Germline values: CDR1 PRHDT, CDR2 FYEKMQ (reference sequence). As DNA, the CDR3 is TGTGCCAGCAGCTTAGGTCGGGGTGGAAACTATGGCTACACCTTC. This encodes CASSLGRGGNYGYTF. Full variable domain (rest looked up from reference TRBV13 and TRBJ1-2): AAGVIQSPRHLIKEKRETATLKCYPIPRHDTVYWYQQGPGQDPQFLISFYEKMQSDKGSIPDRFSAQQFSDYHSELNMSSLELGDSALYFCASSLGRGGNYGYTFGSGTRLTVV.

V and J are TRBV6-4 and TRBJ1-5; D perhaps matches TRBD1 (6 bases). The germline V gene encodes CDR1 MRHNA and CDR2 SNTAGT. V dropped 2 bases and J dropped 0 bases, with 14 bases sitting between them. This CDR3 spans 17 amino acids. CDR3 sequence (DNA): TGTGCCAGCAGTGACCCCACAGGGCACTATAGCAATCAGCCCCAGCATTTT. It translates to CASSDPTGHYSNQPQHF.

This clone was detected a few times. This chain connects TRBV5-1 to TRBJ1-1; TRBD1 matches at 10 bases. V was clipped by 4 bases and J by 2 bases; unmatched bases: 8. The CDR3 is 16 amino acids. Germline V gives CDR1 SGHRS, CDR2 YFSETQ. CDR3 in DNA: TGCGCCAGCAGCATCGGGACAGGGGCTATTAACACTGAAGCTTTCTTT. As protein: CASSIGTGAINTEAFF.

The chain recombines TRBV5-1 with TRBJ1-3; 8 bases align to TRBD1. Germline V gives CDR1 SGHRS, CDR2 YFSETQ. Germline trimming cut 2 bases from V and 4 bases from J; bases unmatched to any gene: 5. The CDR3 contains 15 residues. This CDR3 is CASSFGTGDGNTIYF. CDR3 nucleotides: TGCGCCAGCAGCTTCGGGACAGGCGACGGAAACACCATATATTTT.

This clone was counted a few times. This chain uses TRBV18 with TRBJ1-2, with a possible D match to TRBD1 (6 bases). The V and J ends lost 3 bases and 3 bases respectively, with 11 bases between them. Germline CDR1 is KGHSH and CDR2 is LQKENI. This CDR3 spans 14 amino acids. CDR3 region: CASSPTPGDYGYTF. CDR3 bases: TGTGCCAGCTCACCGACCCCAGGGGACTATGGCTACACCTTC.

V usage is TRBV4-1 and J usage is TRBJ1-2; D call uncertain. V was clipped by 5 bases and J by 3 bases, with 16 bases between them. Germline V gene data show CDR1 as MGHRA and CDR2 as YSYEKL. The CDR3 is 15 residues long. CDR3 sequence reads: CASSTRLDTDYGYTF. CDR3 in DNA: TGCGCCAGCAGCACACGCCTTGACACAGACTATGGCTACACCTTC.

In DNA, the CDR3 is TGTGCCACCAGTGATCCCGGGGGAGGTGACAATCAGCCCCAGCATTTT. It codes for CATSDPGGGDNQPQHF. V and J are TRBV24-1 and TRBJ1-5; D possibly corresponds to TRBD1 (5 bases). The CDR3 extends over 16 amino acids. CDR1 and CDR2 from the germline V gene are KGHDR and SFDVKD. The V end was cut by 3 bases, the J end by 3 bases, with 14 bases between.

In this sample, this clone turned up once. V gene TRBV5-1 combines with J gene TRBJ2-3; TRBD2 matches 8 bases. Germline V gene data show CDR1 as SGHRS and CDR2 as YFSETQ. V shed 4 bases and J 5 bases; nucleotides not matched to a gene: 9. CDR3 length: 15 residues. CDR3 nucleotide sequence: TGCGCCAGCAGCCTGTTGCGGACTAGCCGAGATACGCAGTATTTT. Protein product: CASSLLRTSRDTQYF. Variable domain in full (rest from reference TRBV5-1 and TRBJ2-3): KAGVTQTPRYLIKTRGQQVTLSCSPISGHRSVSWYQQTPGQGLQFLFEYFSETQRNKGNFPGRFSGRQFSNSRSEMNVSTLELGDSALYLCASSLLRTSRDTQYFGPGTRLTVL.

Remarks on this clone: At one end, the junction sequence differs from germline, possibly due to a read error. The chain uses TRBV18 and TRBJ1-2, with 8 positions matching TRBD1. Germline assignment: CDR1 KGHSH and CDR2 LQKENI. The CDR3 totals 14 residues. CDR3 sequence (DNA): TGTGCCAGCTCACCTCCCGGACAGGGACTATGGGCCCACTTC. This translates into CASSPPGQGLWAHF.

The CDR3 DNA sequence: TGTGCCAGCAGCATAAACCGGGACTCGAACGAAAAACTGTTTTTT. Amino acid sequence: CASSINRDSNEKLFF. The chain links TRBV7-9 to TRBJ1-4, with D tentatively TRBD1 (5 bases). CDR1 is SEHNR and CDR2 is FQNEAQ in the germline V gene (reference sequence). V was cut by 5 bases and J by 8 bases, with 18 bases left in between. The length of the CDR3 is 15 residues. The full variable domain, in which reference TRBV7-9 and TRBJ1-4 provide the parts outside the CDR3, is DTGVSQNPRHKITKRGQNVTFRCDPISEHNRLYWYRQTLGQGPEFLTYFQNEAQLEKSRLLSDRFSAERPKGSFSTLEIQRTEQGDSAMYLCASSINRDSNEKLFFGSGTQLSVL.